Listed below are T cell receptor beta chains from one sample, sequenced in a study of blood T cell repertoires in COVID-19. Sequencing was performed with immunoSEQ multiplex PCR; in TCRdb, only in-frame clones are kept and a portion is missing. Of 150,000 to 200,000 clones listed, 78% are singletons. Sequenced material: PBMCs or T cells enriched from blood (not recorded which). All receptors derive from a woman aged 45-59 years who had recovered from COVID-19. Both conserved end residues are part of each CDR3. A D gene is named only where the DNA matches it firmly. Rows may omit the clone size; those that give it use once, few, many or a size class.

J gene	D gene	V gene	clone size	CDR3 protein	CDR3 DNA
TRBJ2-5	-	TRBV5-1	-	CASSGWTLETQYF	TGCGCCAGCAGCGGATGGACACTGGAGACCCAGTACTTC
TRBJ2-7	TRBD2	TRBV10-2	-	CASRRTSASYEQYF	TGCGCCAGCAGACGGACTAGCGCCTCCTACGAGCAGTACTTC
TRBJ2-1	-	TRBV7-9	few	CASSLSLINEQFF	TGTGCCAGCAGCTTAAGCCTCATCAATGAGCAGTTCTTC
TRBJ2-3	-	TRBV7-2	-	CASSSTSTSTQYF	TGTGCCAGCAGCTCCACTAGCACCTCGACGCAGTATTTT
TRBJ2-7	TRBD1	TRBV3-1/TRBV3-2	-	CASSQYRGPFYEQYF	TGTGCCAGCAGCCAGTACAGGGGTCCCTTCTACGAGCAGTACTTC
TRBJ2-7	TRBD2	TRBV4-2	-	CASSPVAGAGSYEQYF	TGTGCCAGCAGCCCAGTAGCGGGAGCGGGTTCCTACGAGCAGTACTTC
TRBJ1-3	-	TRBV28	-	CASSLRGGNTIYF	TGTGCCAGCAGCCTCAGGGGAGGAAACACCATATATTTT
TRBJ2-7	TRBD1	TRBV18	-	CASSPGGYNGEQYF	TGTGCCAGCTCTCCAGGGGGCTATAATGGCGAGCAGTACTTC
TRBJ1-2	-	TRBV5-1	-	CASSPGVGSYGYTF	TGCGCCAGCAGCCCGGGGGTGGGAAGCTATGGCTACACCTTC
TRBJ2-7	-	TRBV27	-	CASSPPREKQYF	TGTGCCAGCAGTCCTCCCCGGGAGAAGCAGTACTTC
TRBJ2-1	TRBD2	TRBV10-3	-	CAIRRVSGSNEQFF	TGTGCCATCAGACGGGTTAGCGGGTCCAATGAGCAGTTCTTC
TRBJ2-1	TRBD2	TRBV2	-	CASRTLAGESNEQFF	TGTGCCAGCAGAACCCTAGCGGGAGAAAGCAATGAGCAGTTCTTC
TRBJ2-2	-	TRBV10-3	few	CASSGVDTGELFF	TGTGCCTCCTCGGGGGTGGACACCGGGGAGCTGTTTTTT
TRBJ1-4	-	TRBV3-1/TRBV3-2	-	CASSRRGYGEKLFF	TGTGCCAGCAGCCGGCGGGGGTACGGGGAAAAACTGTTTTTT
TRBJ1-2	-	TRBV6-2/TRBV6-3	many	CASSSGRTSYGYTF	TGTGCCAGCAGTTCTGGACGGACTAGTTATGGCTACACCTTC
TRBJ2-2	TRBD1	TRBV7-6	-	CASSVYPGQGSDVAGELFF	TGTGCCAGCAGCGTCTATCCGGGACAGGGGAGCGATGTGGCCGGGGAGCTGTTTTTT
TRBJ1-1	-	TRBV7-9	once	CASSGRQVGAAEAFF	TGTGCCAGCAGCGGTCGACAGGTGGGGGCGGCTGAAGCTTTCTTT
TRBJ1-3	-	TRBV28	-	CASSPQGSSSGNTIYF	TGTGCCAGCAGCCCCCAGGGGTCGAGCTCTGGAAACACCATATATTTT
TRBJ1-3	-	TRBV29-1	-	CSVDRQSGNTIYF	TGCAGCGTTGACAGACAGTCTGGAAACACCATATATTTT
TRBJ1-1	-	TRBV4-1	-	CASSRILIRGSPIRGADTEAFF	TGCGCCAGCAGCCGCATCTTAATCCGGGGCAGTCCTATCAGGGGAGCCGACACTGAAGCTTTCTTT
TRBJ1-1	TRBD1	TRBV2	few	CASSLADRHKAFF	TGTGCCAGCAGTTTAGCGGACAGGCATAAAGCTTTCTTT
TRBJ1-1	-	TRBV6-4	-	CASSRQENTEAFF	TGTGCCAGCAGTCGACAGGAGAACACTGAAGCTTTCTTT
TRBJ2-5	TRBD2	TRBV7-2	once	CASSRGGGGKETQYF	TGTGCCAGCAGCCGTGGGGGGGGAGGAAAAGAGACCCAGTACTTC
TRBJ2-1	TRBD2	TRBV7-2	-	CASSSRTSGSSYNEQFF	TGTGCCAGCAGCTCACGGACTAGCGGGAGCTCTTACAATGAGCAGTTCTTC
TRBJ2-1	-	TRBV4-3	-	CASSQDNFSYNEQFF	TGCGCCAGCAGCCAAGATAACTTCTCCTACAATGAGCAGTTCTTC
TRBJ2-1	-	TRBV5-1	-	CASRISGPYNEQFF	TGCGCCAGCAGAATCAGCGGACCCTACAATGAGCAGTTCTTC
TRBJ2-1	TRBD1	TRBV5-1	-	CASNLGQGGFYNEQFF	TGCGCCAGCAACTTGGGACAGGGGGGATTCTACAATGAGCAGTTCTTC
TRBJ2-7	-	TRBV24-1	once	CATSDGSAGSYEQYF	TGTGCCACCAGTGATGGTTCCGCAGGGTCCTACGAGCAGTACTTC
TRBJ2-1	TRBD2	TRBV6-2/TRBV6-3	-	CASSYTGGRFNNEQFF	TGTGCCAGCAGTTACACAGGCGGGAGATTCAACAATGAGCAGTTCTTC
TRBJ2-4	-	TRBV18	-	CASSPATALAKNIQYF	TGTGCCAGCTCACCGGCGACAGCCCTAGCCAAAAACATTCAGTACTTC
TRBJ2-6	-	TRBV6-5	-	CATQEAGANVLTF	TGTGCCACCCAGGAGGCTGGGGCCAACGTCCTGACTTTC
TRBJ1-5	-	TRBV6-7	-	CASRGRNQPQHF	TGTGCCAGCAGGGGGAGGAATCAGCCCCAGCATTTT
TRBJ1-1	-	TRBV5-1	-	CASSPSGANTEAFF	TGCGCCAGCAGCCCGTCAGGGGCGAACACTGAAGCTTTCTTT